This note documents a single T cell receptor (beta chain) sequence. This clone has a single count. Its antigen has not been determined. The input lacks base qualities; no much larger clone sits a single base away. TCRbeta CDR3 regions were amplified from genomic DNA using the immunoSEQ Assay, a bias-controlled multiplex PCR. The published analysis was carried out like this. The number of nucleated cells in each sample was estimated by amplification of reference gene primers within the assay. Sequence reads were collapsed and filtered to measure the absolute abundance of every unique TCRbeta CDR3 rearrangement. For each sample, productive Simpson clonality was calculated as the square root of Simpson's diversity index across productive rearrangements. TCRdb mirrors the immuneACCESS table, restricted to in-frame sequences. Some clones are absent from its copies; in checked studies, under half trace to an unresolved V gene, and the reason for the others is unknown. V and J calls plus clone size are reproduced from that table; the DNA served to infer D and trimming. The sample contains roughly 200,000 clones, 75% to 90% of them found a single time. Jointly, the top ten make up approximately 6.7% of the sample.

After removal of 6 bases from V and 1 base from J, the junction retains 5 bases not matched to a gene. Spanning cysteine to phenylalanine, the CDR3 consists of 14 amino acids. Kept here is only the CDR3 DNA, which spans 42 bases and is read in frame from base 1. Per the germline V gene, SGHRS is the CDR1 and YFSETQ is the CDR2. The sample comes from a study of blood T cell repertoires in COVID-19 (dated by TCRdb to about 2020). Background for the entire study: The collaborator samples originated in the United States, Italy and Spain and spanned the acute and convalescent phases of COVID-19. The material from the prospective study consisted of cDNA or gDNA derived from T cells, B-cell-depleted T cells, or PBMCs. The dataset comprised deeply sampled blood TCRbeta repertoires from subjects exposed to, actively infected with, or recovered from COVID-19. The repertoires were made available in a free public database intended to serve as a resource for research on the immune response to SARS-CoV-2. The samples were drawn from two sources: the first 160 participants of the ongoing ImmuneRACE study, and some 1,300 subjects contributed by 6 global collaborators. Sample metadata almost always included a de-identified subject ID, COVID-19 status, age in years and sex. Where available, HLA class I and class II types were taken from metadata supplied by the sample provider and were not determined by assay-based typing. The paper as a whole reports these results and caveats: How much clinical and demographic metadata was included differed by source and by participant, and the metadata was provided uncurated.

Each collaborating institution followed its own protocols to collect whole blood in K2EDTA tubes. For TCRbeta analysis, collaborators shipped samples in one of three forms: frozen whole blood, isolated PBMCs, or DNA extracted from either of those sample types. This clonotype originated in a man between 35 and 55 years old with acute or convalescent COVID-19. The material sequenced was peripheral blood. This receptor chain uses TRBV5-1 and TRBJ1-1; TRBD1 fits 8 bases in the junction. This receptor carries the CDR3 CASTPGTGNTEAFF. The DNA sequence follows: TGCGCCAGCACCCCCGGGACAGGGAACACTGAAGCTTTCTTT.